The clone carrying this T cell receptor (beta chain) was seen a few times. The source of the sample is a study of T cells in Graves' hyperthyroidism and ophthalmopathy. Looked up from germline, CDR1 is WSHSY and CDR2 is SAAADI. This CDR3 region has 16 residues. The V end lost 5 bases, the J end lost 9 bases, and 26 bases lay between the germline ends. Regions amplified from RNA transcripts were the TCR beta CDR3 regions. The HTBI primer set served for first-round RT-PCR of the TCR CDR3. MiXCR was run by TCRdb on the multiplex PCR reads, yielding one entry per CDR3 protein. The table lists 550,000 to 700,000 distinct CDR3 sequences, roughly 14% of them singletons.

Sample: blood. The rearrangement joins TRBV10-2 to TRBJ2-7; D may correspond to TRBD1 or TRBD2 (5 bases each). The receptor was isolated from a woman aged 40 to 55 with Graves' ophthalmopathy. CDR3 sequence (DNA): TGCGCCAGCAGTAGGGGTATTACGGGAACTCTACGAGGGCAGTACTTC. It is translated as CASSRGITGTLRGQYF.